This TCR beta chain was sequenced in a study of T cells expressing NK-cell markers. Regarding the study as a whole: A few donors' CD3+CD56-NKG2C+ cells were dominated by the same clonotypes.

Remarks on this clonotype: The antigen remains unidentified.

The authors generated TCR beta cDNA through 5'RACE template switching with UMIs. From its re-call of the 5' RACE reads, TCRdb lists each CDR3 protein once, without DNA. This table holds some 410,000 distinct CDR3 sequences. The CDR3 length is 17 residues. Germline-derived CDR1 and CDR2 are LNHNV and YYDKDF (reference sequence). The source is a woman between 18 and 70 years old in good health. Sequenced sample: blood T cells: a sorted CD56 or NKG2C T cell subset, CD4+ or CD8+ T cells, or bulk PBMC T cells (not recorded which). The chain carries TRBV15 and TRBJ2-1; lacking DNA, the TRBD2 call made by TCRdb goes unchecked. CDR3 amino acids: CATSRGFGRTNYNEQFF. The variable domain in full, completed from reference TRBV15 and TRBJ2-1, reads DAMVIQNPRYQVTQFGKPVTLSCSQTLNHNVMYWYQQKSSQAPKLLFHYYDKDFNNEADTPDNFQSRRPNTSFCFLDIRSPGLGDTAMYLCATSRGFGRTNYNEQFFGPGTRLTVL.